The next 26 T cell receptor beta chains were all read from a single sample in a study of beta chain features in type 1 diabetes. Overall study findings and caveats: The study found moderately but significantly shorter TCRB CDR3s in all four CD4+ subsets of Type 1 diabetes patients.

The entirety of the isolated RNA underwent reverse transcription, so expressed TCRB transcripts were sequenced. Sequenced by immunoSEQ multiplex PCR; TCRdb stores in-frame clones only, minus some. This sample has about 700,000 clones, with over 10% found just once. Their recognized antigens are unknown. The specimen was naive CD4+ T cells from blood. The receptor source for this set is a young man with type 1 diabetes.

There are a few counts of this clone. The sample carries other DNA sequences with the same CDR3. The chain combines TRBV4-2 with TRBJ1-5, with D perhaps TRBD1 (5 bases). Per germline, CDR1 LGHNA and CDR2 YNFKEQ. The CDR3 loop spans 13 amino acids. V lost 0 bases to trimming and J lost 5 bases, with 5 bases between them. The CDR3 DNA sequence: TGTGCCAGCAGCCAAGACAGGGATCAGCCCCAGCATTTT. Its protein product is CASSQDRDQPQHF.

This clone appeared a few times. The chain couples TRBV7-9 to TRBJ2-1, with 8 bases lining up with TRBD2. CDR1 is SEHNR, CDR2 FQNEAQ, per germline (reference sequence). The trim removed 5 bases at V and 4 bases at J, leaving 7 bases unmatched. CDR3 length: 15 residues. This chain's CDR3 is CASSHQAGGYNEQFF. For the CDR3, the DNA is TGTGCCAGCAGCCACCAGGCGGGGGGATACAATGAGCAGTTCTTC.

This clone was seen only a few times. The chain links TRBV10-3 to TRBJ1-1; 7 bases agree with TRBD1. Germline CDR1 and CDR2: ENHRY and SYGVKD. The CDR3 is 14 amino acids. Trimming at V came to 7 bases and at J to 4 bases, leaving 9 bases not matched to a gene. The CDR3 nucleotides are TGTGCCATCACCACGACAGGGCGTGTCACTGAAGCTTTCTTT. The encoded protein is CAITTTGRVTEAFF.

This clone has a handful of counts. V and J are TRBV7-9 and TRBJ2-7; the D gene is possibly TRBD1 (5 bases). Germline-derived CDR1 and CDR2 are SEHNR and FQNEAQ (reference sequence). The CDR3 length is 14 residues. Trimming took off 5 bases at V and 1 base at J, with 12 bases between the two ends. The CDR3 reads CASSRQGFSYEQYF. The CDR3, as DNA: TGTGCCAGCAGCCGGCAGGGTTTTTCCTACGAGCAGTACTTC. Full variable domain (missing parts from reference TRBV7-9 and TRBJ2-7): DTGVSQNPRHKITKRGQNVTFRCDPISEHNRLYWYRQTLGQGPEFLTYFQNEAQLEKSRLLSDRFSAERPKGSFSTLEIQRTEQGDSAMYLCASSRQGFSYEQYFGPGTRLTVT.

This clone was detected only a few times. The J gene is TRBJ1-5, the V gene TRBV4-1; tentatively, D is TRBD1 (5 bases). This CDR3 is built from 15 residues. CDR1 and CDR2 from the germline V gene are MGHRA and YSYEKL. The V gene lost 2 bases and the J gene lost 0 bases, with 8 bases spanning the gap. This CDR3 is CASSQLGLSNQPQHF. In DNA, the CDR3 is TGCGCCAGCAGCCAACTGGGACTTAGCAATCAGCCCCAGCATTTT.

This clone appeared a few times. The rearrangement uses TRBV4-2 and TRBJ2-5, with 9 bases that match TRBD2. CDR1 is LGHNA and CDR2 is YNFKEQ in the germline V gene. CDR3 length: 17 residues. V lost 1 base and J lost 4; bases outside the gene matches: 10. CDR3 amino acids: CASSQGGGAGGRETQYF. The CDR3 DNA follows: TGTGCCAGCAGCCAAGGTGGAGGGGCGGGGGGGCGAGAGACCCAGTACTTC.

This clone was seen a handful of times. The chain has TRBV15 and TRBJ2-3; tentatively, D is TRBD1 (5 bases). Trimming took 0 bases from V and 1 from J, leaving 14 bases between them. Germline V gene sequence: CDR1 LNHNV, CDR2 YYDKDF (reference sequence). The CDR3 has 17 amino acids. The CDR3 DNA reads TGTGCCACCAGCAGAGATCCGCAGGGTGTGGGCACAGATACGCAGTATTTT. It is translated as CATSRDPQGVGTDTQYF.

V usage is TRBV6-5 and J usage is TRBJ1-6; no definite D call. The CDR3 extends over 14 amino acids. Per the germline V gene, CDR1 is MNHEY and CDR2 is SVGAGI. V was cut by 6 bases and J by 8 bases, with 14 bases left in between. CDR3 DNA sequence: TGTGCCAGCAGCCGGACCTACACGGATTCACCCCTCCACTTT. This codes for CASSRTYTDSPLHF.

The CDR3 DNA reads TGTGCCAGCCGGGACAGGGGGATGAATGAGCAGTTCTTC. Amino acid sequence: CASRDRGMNEQFF. The chain employs TRBV7-9 and TRBJ2-1; 11 positions match TRBD1. The CDR3 loop spans 13 amino acids. V lost 8 bases, J lost 7 bases, and 4 bases stayed unmatched. Germline V gene lookup returns CDR1 SEHNR and CDR2 FQNEAQ (reference sequence).

This chain links TRBV4-1 with TRBJ2-5, with no clear D. The CDR3 totals 14 residues. Germline V CDR1 and CDR2: MGHRA, YSYEKL. Trimming took off 1 base at V and 3 bases at J, with 9 bases between the two ends. Written as DNA, the CDR3 is TGCGCCAGCAGCCAAGCGGGCCTTAAAGAGACCCAGTACTTC. This translates into CASSQAGLKETQYF.

The chain recombines TRBV18 with TRBJ2-7, with TRBD1 as a possible D gene (5 bases). Germline V CDR1 and CDR2: KGHSH, LQKENI. V lost 4 bases, J lost 6 bases, and 13 bases lay in between. CDR3 length equals 13 residues. The CDR3 bases are TGTGCCAGCTCACAGGGGCCATCGGGCGAGCAGTACTTC. Encoded protein: CASSQGPSGEQYF.

CDR3 in DNA: TGCGCCAGCAGCTTGTCGGGAACCGGGGCTAATGAAAAACTGTTTTTT. Translation gives CASSLSGTGANEKLFF. The genes are TRBV5-1 and TRBJ1-4; no reliable D call. Germline V CDR1 and CDR2: SGHRS, YFSETQ. Between the trimmed V and J ends, which lost 1 base and 3 bases, there was a span of 13 bases. This CDR3 spans 16 amino acids.

With regard to this clone: The sample carries other DNA sequences with the same CDR3. The rearrangement links TRBV2 to TRBJ2-5; D not certain. V gave up 0 bases and J gave up 5 bases, with 1 base separating them. The CDR3 contains 11 residues. The V gene's germline CDR1 is SNHLY and CDR2 FYNNEI. The CDR3 DNA is TGTGCCAGCAGTGAAGCGGAGACCCAGTACTTC. This sequence encodes CASSEAETQYF.

This clone has only a few counts. The chain carries TRBV9 and TRBJ2-7; D is possibly TRBD1 or TRBD2 (6 bases each). The germline V and J ends were trimmed by 0 bases and 3 bases, with 13 bases remaining between them. The CDR3 extends over 15 amino acids. From germline, CDR1 is SGDLS and CDR2 YYNGEE. CDR3 region: CASSVATGAVYEQYF. The CDR3 nucleotides are TGTGCCAGCAGCGTAGCTACGGGGGCTGTCTACGAGCAGTACTTC.

This clone has more than one count but fewer than ten. Other DNA sequences in the same sample also yield this CDR3. V is TRBV5-1 and J is TRBJ2-7, with D maybe TRBD2 (6 bases). The CDR3 extends over 13 amino acids. Looked up from germline, CDR1 is SGHRS and CDR2 is YFSETQ. V lost 4 bases to trimming and J lost 1 base, with 9 bases between them. The CDR3 here is CASSPGGSYEQYF. The CDR3 DNA reads as TGCGCCAGCAGCCCCGGGGGATCCTACGAGCAGTACTTC.

The chain is built from TRBV4-2 and TRBJ2-1, with D maybe TRBD1 (5 bases). From germline, CDR1 is LGHNA and CDR2 YNFKEQ. CDR3 length: 14 residues. Between the trimmed V and J ends, which lost 2 bases and 5 bases, there was a span of 10 bases. CDR3: CASSQSTVDNEQFF. The DNA of the CDR3 is TGTGCCAGCAGCCAATCGACAGTAGACAATGAGCAGTTCTTC.

The genes are TRBV11-1 and TRBJ2-6; D is unclear. The V gene's germline CDR1 is SGHAT and CDR2 FQDESV (reference sequence). CDR3 length: 15 residues. V lost 5 bases to trimming and J lost 0 bases, with 8 bases between them. The CDR3 DNA follows: TGTGCCAGCAGCCCCGGGCGCTCTGGGGCCAACGTCCTGACTTTC. This translates into CASSPGRSGANVLTF.

This clone has only a few counts. This chain uses TRBV7-2 with TRBJ1-4; no firm D call. The CDR3 sequence is 14 residues long. Trimming pared 5 bases from V and 4 bases from J, leaving 11 bases between. Looked up from germline, CDR1 is SGHTA and CDR2 is FQGNSA. DNA for the CDR3: TGTGCCAGCAGCCCCAGGACTTTTAATGAAAAACTGTTTTTT. Protein: CASSPRTFNEKLFF.

This chain uses TRBV7-3 with TRBJ2-1; the D gene is possibly TRBD1 (6 bases). The germline V gene has CDR1 SGHTA and CDR2 FQGTGA. The CDR3 is made up of 14 amino acids. Trimming shortened V by 4 bases and J by 6 bases, and 13 bases separated the two germline ends. This CDR3 reads CASSSAQGTNEQFF. The CDR3, as DNA: TGTGCCAGCAGCTCCGCCCAGGGGACCAATGAGCAGTTCTTC.

This sequence joins TRBV29-1 and TRBJ2-1, with D perhaps matching TRBD1 or TRBD2 (5 bases each). The CDR3 contains 14 residues. V was cut by 6 bases and J by 7 bases, with 19 bases left in between. The V gene's germline CDR1 is SQVTM and CDR2 ANQGSEA. CDR3 nucleotide sequence: TGCAGCGTGCGAGGGGTGATGGATGAGAATGAGCAGTTCTTC. Its protein is CSVRGVMDENEQFF.

The rearrangement joins TRBV5-4 to TRBJ2-5; the D gene is possibly TRBD1 (6 bases). This CDR3 region has 15 residues. Germline V gene lookup returns CDR1 SGHNT and CDR2 YYREEE (reference sequence). Trimming took 4 bases from V and 3 from J, leaving 16 bases between them. The CDR3 loop reads CASSTLQGSEETQYF. The CDR3 nucleotides are TGTGCCAGCAGCACTCTACAGGGATCCGAAGAGACCCAGTACTTC.

This chain joins TRBV7-2 and TRBJ2-1, with D hard to call. The germline V gene has CDR1 SGHTA and CDR2 FQGNSA. V was shortened by 7 bases and J by 10 bases, with 11 bases between the two germline ends. The CDR3 sequence is 11 residues long. This CDR3 is CASTPSYEQFF. CDR3 in DNA: TGTGCCAGCACCCCCTCGTACGAGCAGTTCTTC.

On this clone itself: An end of the junction does not agree with germline; a read error may underlie this. J is TRBJ2-1 and V is TRBV5-6; D is perhaps TRBD2 (5 bases). This CDR3 has 12 amino acids. The germline V gene encodes CDR1 SGHDT and CDR2 YYEEEE. The CDR3 DNA is TGTGCCAGCAGCTTGGGGGCTAGCCGAAGGGTCTTC. Translating it yields CASSLGASRRVF.

The chain joins TRBV9 to TRBJ1-2; 8 bases are shared with TRBD1. The CDR3 consists of 17 residues. The germline V gene encodes CDR1 SGDLS and CDR2 YYNGEE. V dropped 5 bases and J dropped 4; count of bases not matched to a gene: 16. In nucleotides, the CDR3 is TGTGCCAGCAGTTTCGCCCCAGGGGGCGGTAAGAGCTATGGCTACACCTTC. It encodes CASSFAPGGGKSYGYTF.

The chain employs TRBV14 and TRBJ2-5, with D uncertain. The CDR3 is 15 residues long. From germline, CDR1 is SGHDN and CDR2 FVKESK. The germline V and J ends were trimmed by 4 bases and 0 bases, with 12 bases remaining between them. Written as DNA, the CDR3 is TGTGCCAGCAGCCTCGACGTGTGGCACCAAGAGACCCAGTACTTC. Its translation: CASSLDVWHQETQYF.

This chain links TRBV2 with TRBJ2-5; 8 nucleotides align to TRBD2. Trimming at V came to 6 bases and at J to 5 bases, leaving 8 bases not matched to a gene. CDR3 size: 14 residues. Per germline, CDR1 SNHLY and CDR2 FYNNEI. In DNA form, the CDR3 reads TGTGCCAGCAGGGCACGGGGGGGATCGGAGACCCAGTACTTC. Translation: CASRARGGSETQYF.